Listed below are T cell receptor beta chains from one sample, sequenced in a study of cytotoxic CD8 clonotypes in ibrutinib-treated CLL. Some clones are missing from TCRdb's copy, which holds only in-frame ones; the method was immunoSEQ multiplex PCR. The table has tens of thousands of clones, around 83% seen once. Sequenced here: PBMCs, sampled before ibrutinib treatment. Receptors were obtained from a human donor with chronic lymphocytic leukemia. Both conserved end residues are part of each CDR3. The order of the fields is V gene, J gene, D gene, clone size, CDR3 DNA, CDR3 protein. D genes are given only for firm matches. Rows may omit the clone size; those that give it use once, few, many or a size class.

V gene: TRBV14
J gene: TRBJ2-2
D gene: TRBD1
clone size: .
CDR3 DNA: TGTGCCAGCAGCCAAGTCACAGGGGGGTGGACCGGGGAGCTGTTTTTT
CDR3 protein: CASSQVTGGWTGELFF

V gene: TRBV5-1
J gene: TRBJ2-2
D gene: .
clone size: .
CDR3 DNA: TGCGCCAGCAACGACCCCTTGGGCACCGGGGAGCTGTTTTTT
CDR3 protein: CASNDPLGTGELFF

V gene: TRBV30
J gene: TRBJ1-3
D gene: TRBD1
clone size: once
CDR3 DNA: TGTGCCTGGAGTCGTTTTTTCGGGACAGGGAACTCTGGAAACACCATATATTTT
CDR3 protein: CAWSRFFGTGNSGNTIYF

V gene: TRBV19
J gene: TRBJ2-2
D gene: TRBD2
clone size: .
CDR3 DNA: TGTGCCACCGGGACTAGCGGACGGAACACCGGGGAGCTGTTTTTT
CDR3 protein: CATGTSGRNTGELFF

V gene: TRBV5-1
J gene: TRBJ2-1
D gene: .
clone size: .
CDR3 DNA: TGCGCCAGCAGCTTGGGTTCTAGCTCCTACAATGAGCAGTTCTTC
CDR3 protein: CASSLGSSSYNEQFF

V gene: TRBV5-6
J gene: TRBJ2-1
D gene: .
clone size: .
CDR3 DNA: TGTGCCAGCAGCCCTGGGGGGAGACACGATGAGCAGTTCTTC
CDR3 protein: CASSPGGRHDEQFF

V gene: TRBV5-8
J gene: TRBJ1-2
D gene: .
clone size: .
CDR3 DNA: TGTGCCAGCAGCTTTTTTGCCTACCGGGACTTTAACTATGGCTACACCTTC
CDR3 protein: CASSFFAYRDFNYGYTF

V gene: TRBV10-3
J gene: TRBJ2-7
D gene: TRBD1
clone size: .
CDR3 DNA: TGTGCCAACCAGGGACAGGGAGTATACGAGCAGTACTTC
CDR3 protein: CANQGQGVYEQYF

V gene: TRBV18
J gene: TRBJ2-3
D gene: .
clone size: .
CDR3 DNA: TGTGCCAGCTCACCCTCGGTCGGGCAGATACCCACAGATACGCAGTATTTT
CDR3 protein: CASSPSVGQIPTDTQYF

V gene: TRBV19
J gene: TRBJ2-1
D gene: TRBD1
clone size: .
CDR3 DNA: TGTGCCAGTAGCACCGGGACAGGGGGTAACAATGAGCAGTTCTTC
CDR3 protein: CASSTGTGGNNEQFF

V gene: TRBV15
J gene: TRBJ2-6
D gene: .
clone size: medium-sized
CDR3 DNA: TGTGCCACCAGCAGAGAGGGCGGGATCTCTGGGGCCAACGTCCTGACTTTC
CDR3 protein: CATSREGGISGANVLTF